What follows describes a single TCR beta chain. Its specificity is not known. The sample comes from a study of cytomegalovirus exposure and HLA in healthy donors. Notes on the study in general: As confirmed in vitro, three CMV-associated chains were specific for CMV antigens.

With V trimmed by 6 bases and J by 1 base, 3 bases remained unmatched. The CDR3 loop spans 13 amino acids. Germline V lookup: CDR1 MNHEY, CDR2 SVGAGI. Clones were read by immunoSEQ multiplex PCR, and TCRdb kept only the in-frame ones, dropping some. The sample carries 100,000 to 150,000 clones, about 91% recorded once. The sequencing sample was made of PBMCs. The sequence derives from a woman between 18 and 30 years old in good health and CMV-seronegative. V is TRBV6-5 and J is TRBJ2-7, with TRBD2 matching over 7 bases. CDR3 sequence (DNA): TGTGCCAGCAGCCCAGCGGGATCCTACGAGCAGTACTTC. Its protein is CASSPAGSYEQYF.